This TCR beta chain was sequenced for a study of Graves' ophthalmopathy and Graves' hyperthyroidism. The CDR3 is 12 amino acids. Germline V CDR1 and CDR2: DFQATT, SNEGSKA (reference sequence). V was clipped by 5 bases and J by 4 bases, with 11 bases between them. Scientists amplified the TCR beta CDR3 regions from RNA transcripts. HTBI-primed first-round RT-PCR preceded second-round multiplex PCR. A single record per CDR3 protein comes from TCRdb applying MiXCR to the multiplex PCR reads. The sample contains some 390,000 distinct CDR3 sequences, 15% to 20% of which appear only once. This clonotype was seen just once.

The V call is TRBV20-1, the J call TRBJ1-2; D might be TRBD1 (6 bases). The clonotype comes from a woman aged 18-30 years with Graves' ophthalmopathy. Sequencing was done on a sample of peripheral blood. DNA of the CDR3: TGCAGTGCTTGGGGAGGGGGCTATGGCTACACCTTC. Translated: CSAWGGGYGYTF.